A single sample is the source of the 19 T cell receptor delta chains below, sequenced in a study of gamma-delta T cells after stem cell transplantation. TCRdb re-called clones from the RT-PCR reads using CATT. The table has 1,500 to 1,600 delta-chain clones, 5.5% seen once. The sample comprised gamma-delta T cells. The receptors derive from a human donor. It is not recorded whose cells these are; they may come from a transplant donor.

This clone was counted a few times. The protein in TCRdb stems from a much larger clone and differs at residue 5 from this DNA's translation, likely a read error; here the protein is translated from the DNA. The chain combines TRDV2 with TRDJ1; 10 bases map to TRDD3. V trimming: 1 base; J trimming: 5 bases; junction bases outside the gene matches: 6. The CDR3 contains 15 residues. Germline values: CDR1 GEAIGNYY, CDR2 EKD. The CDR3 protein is CACDTLGDFDDKLIF. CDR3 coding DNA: TGTGCCTGTGACACACTGGGGGATTTTGATGATAAACTCATCTTT.

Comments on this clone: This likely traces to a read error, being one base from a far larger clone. CDR3 sequence: CARDTTADPLKWDTRQMFF. In DNA form, the CDR3 reads TGTGCCCGTGACACCACGGCGGATCCCCTCAAGTGGGACACCCGACAGATGTTTTTC. V gene TRDV2 combines with J gene TRDJ3; no reliable D call. From germline, CDR1 is GEAIGNYY and CDR2 EKD. CDR3 length equals 19 residues.

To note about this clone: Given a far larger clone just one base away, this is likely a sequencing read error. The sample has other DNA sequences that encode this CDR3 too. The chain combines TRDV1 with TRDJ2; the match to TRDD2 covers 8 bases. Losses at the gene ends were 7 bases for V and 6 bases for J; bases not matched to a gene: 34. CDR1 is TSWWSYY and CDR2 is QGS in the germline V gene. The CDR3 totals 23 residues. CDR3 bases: TGTGCTCTTGACTGTACTTCCTACCAAAGTGAGTGCGCTGGGGCCCCAGGGGCAGCACAACTCTTCTTT. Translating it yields CALDCTSYQSECAGAPGAAQLFF.

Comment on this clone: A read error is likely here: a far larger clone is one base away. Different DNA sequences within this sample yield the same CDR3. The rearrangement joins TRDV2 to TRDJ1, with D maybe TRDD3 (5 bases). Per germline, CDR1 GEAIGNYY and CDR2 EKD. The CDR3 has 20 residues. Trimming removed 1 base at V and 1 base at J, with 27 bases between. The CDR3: CACDTVGGDRSQKGTDKLIF. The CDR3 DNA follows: TGTGCCTGTGACACTGTCGGGGGTGACAGGTCCCAAAAGGGCACCGATAAACTCATCTTT.

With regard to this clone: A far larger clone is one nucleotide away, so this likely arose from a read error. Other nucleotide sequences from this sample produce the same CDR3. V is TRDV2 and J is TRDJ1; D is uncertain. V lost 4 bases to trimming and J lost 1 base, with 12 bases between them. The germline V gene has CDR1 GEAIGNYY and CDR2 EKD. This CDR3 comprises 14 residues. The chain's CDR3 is CACDALSGTDKLIF. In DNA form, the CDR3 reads TGTGCCTGTGATGCTCTCTCGGGCACCGATAAACTCATCTTT.

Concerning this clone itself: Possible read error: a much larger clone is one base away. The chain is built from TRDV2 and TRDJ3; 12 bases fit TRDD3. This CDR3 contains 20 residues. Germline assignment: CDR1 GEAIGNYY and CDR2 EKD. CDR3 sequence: CACDTFVLGDTSCDTRQMFF. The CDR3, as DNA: TGTGCCTGTGACACTTTTGTACTGGGGGATACCTCCTGTGACACCCGACAGATGTTTTTC.

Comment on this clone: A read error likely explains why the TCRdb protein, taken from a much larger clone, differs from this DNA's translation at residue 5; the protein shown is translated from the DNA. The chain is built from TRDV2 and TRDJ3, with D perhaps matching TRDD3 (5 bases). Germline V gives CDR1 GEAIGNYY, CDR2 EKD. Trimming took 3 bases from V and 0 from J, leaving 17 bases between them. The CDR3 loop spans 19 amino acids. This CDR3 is CACDAAGGRSSWDTRQMFF. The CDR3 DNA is TGTGCCTGTGACGCAGCCGGGGGTCGATCCTCCTGGGACACCCGACAGATGTTTTTC.

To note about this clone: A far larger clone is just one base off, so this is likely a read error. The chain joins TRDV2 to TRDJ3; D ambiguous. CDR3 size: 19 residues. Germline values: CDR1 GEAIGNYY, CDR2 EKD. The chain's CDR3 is CACDTTADPLKWDTQQMFF. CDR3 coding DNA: TGTGCCTGTGACACCACGGCGGATCCCCTCAAGTGGGACACCCAACAGATGTTTTTC.

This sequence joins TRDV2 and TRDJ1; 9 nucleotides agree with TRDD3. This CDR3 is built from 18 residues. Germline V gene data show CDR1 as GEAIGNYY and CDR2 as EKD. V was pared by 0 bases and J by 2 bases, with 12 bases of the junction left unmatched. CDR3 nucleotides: TGTGCCTGTGACACCCTTAATCCCCGGGGATACGCAACCGATAAACTCATCTTT. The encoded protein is CACDTLNPRGYATDKLIF.

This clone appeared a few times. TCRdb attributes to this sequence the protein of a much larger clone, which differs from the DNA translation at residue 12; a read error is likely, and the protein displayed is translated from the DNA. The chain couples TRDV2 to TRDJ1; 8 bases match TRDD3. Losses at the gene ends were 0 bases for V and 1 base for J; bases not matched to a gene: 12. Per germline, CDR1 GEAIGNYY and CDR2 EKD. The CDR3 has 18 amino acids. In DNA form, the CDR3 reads TGTGCCTGTGACACCGTTGGGGGATCGGTGGGGGGCACCGATAAACTCATCTTT. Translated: CACDTVGGSVGGTDKLIF.

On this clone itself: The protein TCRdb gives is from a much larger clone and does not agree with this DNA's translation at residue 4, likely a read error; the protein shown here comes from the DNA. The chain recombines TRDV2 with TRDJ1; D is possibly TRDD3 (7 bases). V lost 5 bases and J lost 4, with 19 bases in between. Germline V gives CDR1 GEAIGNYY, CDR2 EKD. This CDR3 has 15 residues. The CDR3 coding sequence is TGTGCCTGTGGCACGGCCTTCCGGGGATACGATAAACTCATCTTT. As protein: CACGTAFRGYDKLIF.

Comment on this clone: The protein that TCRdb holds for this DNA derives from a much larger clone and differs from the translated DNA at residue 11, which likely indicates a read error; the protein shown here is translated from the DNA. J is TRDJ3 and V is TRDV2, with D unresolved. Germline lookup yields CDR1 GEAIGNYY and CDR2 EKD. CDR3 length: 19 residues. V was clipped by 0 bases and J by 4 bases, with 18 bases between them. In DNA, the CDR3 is TGTGCCTGTGACACCACGGCGGATCCCCTCGAGTGGGACACCCGACAGATGTTTTTC. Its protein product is CACDTTADPLEWDTRQMFF.

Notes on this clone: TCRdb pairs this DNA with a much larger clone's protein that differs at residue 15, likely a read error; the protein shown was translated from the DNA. The CDR3 sequence is CALGDTLGDHYTDKPIF. In nucleotides, the CDR3 is TGTGCTCTTGGGGACACACTGGGGGACCATTACACCGATAAACCCATCTTT. The chain is built from TRDV1 and TRDJ1; 9 nucleotides match TRDD3. CDR3 length equals 17 residues. CDR1 and CDR2 from the germline V gene are TSWWSYY and QGS.

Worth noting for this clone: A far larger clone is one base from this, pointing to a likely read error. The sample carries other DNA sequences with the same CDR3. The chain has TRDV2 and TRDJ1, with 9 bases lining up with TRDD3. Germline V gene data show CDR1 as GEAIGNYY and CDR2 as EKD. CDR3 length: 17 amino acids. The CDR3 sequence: CACDLLGERGNTDKLIF. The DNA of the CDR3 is TGTGCCTGTGACCTACTGGGGGAGAGGGGGAACACTGATAAACTCATCTTT.

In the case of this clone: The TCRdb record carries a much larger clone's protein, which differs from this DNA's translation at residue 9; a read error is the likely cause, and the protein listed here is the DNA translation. The chain's CDR3 is CACDTVQPAGGFRDKLIF. In DNA, the CDR3 is TGTGCCTGTGACACCGTGCAACCTGCGGGGGGATTTCGCGATAAACTCATCTTT. The chain carries TRDV2 and TRDJ1; 7 bases are a match to TRDD3. The CDR3 runs to 18 residues. The V segment lost 0 bases and the J segment 4 bases; nucleotides outside the gene matches: 16. The V gene's germline CDR1 is GEAIGNYY and CDR2 EKD.

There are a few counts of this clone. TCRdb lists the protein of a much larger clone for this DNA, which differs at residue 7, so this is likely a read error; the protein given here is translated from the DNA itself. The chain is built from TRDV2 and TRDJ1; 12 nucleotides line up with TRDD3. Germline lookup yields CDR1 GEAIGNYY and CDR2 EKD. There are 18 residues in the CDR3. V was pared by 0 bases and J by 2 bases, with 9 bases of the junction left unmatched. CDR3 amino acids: CACDTLKTGGYSTDKLIF. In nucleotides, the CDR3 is TGTGCCTGTGACACCCTAAAAACTGGGGGATACTCTACCGATAAACTCATCTTT.

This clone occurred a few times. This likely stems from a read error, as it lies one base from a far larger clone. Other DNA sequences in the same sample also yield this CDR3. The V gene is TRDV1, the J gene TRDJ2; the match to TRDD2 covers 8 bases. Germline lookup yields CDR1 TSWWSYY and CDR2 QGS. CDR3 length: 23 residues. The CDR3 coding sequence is TGTGCCCTTGACTGTACTTCCTACCAAAGTGAGTGTGCTGGGGCCCCAGGGGCAGCACAACTCTTCTTT. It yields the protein CALDCTSYQSECAGAPGAAQLFF.

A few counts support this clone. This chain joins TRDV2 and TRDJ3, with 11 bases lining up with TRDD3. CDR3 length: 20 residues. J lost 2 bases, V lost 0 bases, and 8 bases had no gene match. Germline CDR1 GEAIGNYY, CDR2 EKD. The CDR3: CACDTVGDTTPPWDTRQMFF. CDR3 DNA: TGTGCCTGTGACACCGTGGGGGATACGACCCCCCCCTGGGACACCCGACAGATGTTTTTC.

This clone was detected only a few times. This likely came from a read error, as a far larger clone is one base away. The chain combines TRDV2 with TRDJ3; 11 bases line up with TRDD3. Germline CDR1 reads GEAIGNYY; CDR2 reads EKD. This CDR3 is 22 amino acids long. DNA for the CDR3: TGTGCCCGTGATACACCAGGTGGGGGATACGCGATGAAGCCCTGGGACACCCGACAGATGTTTTTC. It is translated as CARDTPGGGYAMKPWDTRQMFF.